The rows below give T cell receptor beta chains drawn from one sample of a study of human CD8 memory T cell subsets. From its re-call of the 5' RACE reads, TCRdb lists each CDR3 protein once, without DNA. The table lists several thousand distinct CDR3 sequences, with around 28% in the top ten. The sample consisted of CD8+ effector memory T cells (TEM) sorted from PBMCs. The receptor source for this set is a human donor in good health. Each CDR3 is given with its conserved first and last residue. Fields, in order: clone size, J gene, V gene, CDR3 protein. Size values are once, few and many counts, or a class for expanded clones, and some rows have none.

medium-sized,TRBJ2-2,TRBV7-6,CASSPSEGPDTGELFF
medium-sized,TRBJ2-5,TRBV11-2,CASSLMTAGQETQYF
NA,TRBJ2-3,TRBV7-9,CASSFTSSTQGGDGTDTQYF
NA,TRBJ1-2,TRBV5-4,CASGQTDRNYGYTF
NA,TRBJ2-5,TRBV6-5,CASRPHSLAVETQYF
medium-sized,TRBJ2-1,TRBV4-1,CASSPGWGWNHEQFF
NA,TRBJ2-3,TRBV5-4,CASSLEQSTDTQYF
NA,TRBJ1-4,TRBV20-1,CSARQALDEKLFF
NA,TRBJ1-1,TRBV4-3,CASSQAGNGGEAFF
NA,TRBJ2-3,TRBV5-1,CASIPSDTQYF
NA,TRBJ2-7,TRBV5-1,CASSLGQGALSYEQYF
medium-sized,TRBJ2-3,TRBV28,CASSFPYGSDTQYF
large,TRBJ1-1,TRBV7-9,CASSLFFAIPWAPEKKDTEAFF
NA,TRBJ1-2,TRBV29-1,CSVPGDYGYTF
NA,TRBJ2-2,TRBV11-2,CASSMSGGAHTGELFF
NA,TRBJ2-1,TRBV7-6,CASSLDSADYNEQFF
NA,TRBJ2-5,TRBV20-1,CSARDSGATQYF
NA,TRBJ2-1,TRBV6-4,CASSEGTDLDEQFF
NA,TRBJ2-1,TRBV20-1,CSARGGAGDEQFF
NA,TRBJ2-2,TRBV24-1,CATSDQPGAHTGELFF
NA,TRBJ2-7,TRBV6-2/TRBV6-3,CASSERETYEQYF
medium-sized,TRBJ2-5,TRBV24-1,CATSDYGTYQETQYF
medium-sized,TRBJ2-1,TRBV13,CASSPSSGSYNEQFF
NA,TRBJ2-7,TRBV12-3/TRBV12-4,CASSSTIRDEQYF
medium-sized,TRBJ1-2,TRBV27,CASSLQSFGGYTF
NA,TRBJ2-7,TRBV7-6,CASSPTGTTIMGQYF
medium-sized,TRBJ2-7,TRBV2,CASGSSYEQYF
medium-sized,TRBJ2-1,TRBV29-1,CSVGTGDSNEQFF
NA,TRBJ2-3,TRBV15,CATSRTGAEADTQYF